This TCR beta chain derives from a study of blood T cell repertoires in COVID-19. The assay was immunoSEQ multiplex PCR, and TCRdb's table has in-frame clones only and misses some. Of around 120,000 clones in the sample, over 80% were seen once. The CDR3 has 17 residues. V lost 3 bases, J lost 3 bases, and 11 bases stayed unmatched. The germline CDR1 and CDR2 sequences are KGHSH and LQKENI. The genes are TRBV18 and TRBJ1-2; 9 nucleotides line up with TRBD1. This clonotype originated in a man aged 35-49 years with active or convalescent COVID-19. The sequencing input was peripheral blood. Here the CDR3 DNA reads TGTGCCAGCTCACCTCAGTCCCGGGACAGGGACCACTATGGCTACACCTTC. The encoded protein is CASSPQSRDRDHYGYTF.